These 21 T cell receptor beta chains came from one sample sequenced in a study of T cells in Graves' hyperthyroidism and ophthalmopathy. TCR beta CDR3 regions were amplified from RNA. First-round RT-PCR targeting the TCR CDR3 was performed with the HTBI primer set. TCRdb itself ran the multiplex PCR reads through MiXCR, one entry per CDR3 protein. The data hold fewer than 600,000 distinct CDR3 sequences, with around an eighth observed a single time. Sequenced material: blood. Receptors were obtained from a woman aged 18-29 years with Graves' hyperthyroidism.

This clonotype has ten or more counts. The V gene is TRBV3-1, the J gene TRBJ1-4, with D unclear. The V and J ends lost 6 bases and 6 bases respectively, with 5 bases between them. The CDR3 contains 11 residues. From germline, CDR1 is LGHDT and CDR2 YNNKEL (reference sequence). This CDR3 reads CASSYDEKLFF. In DNA, the CDR3 is TGTGCCAGCAGTTATGATGAAAAACTGTTTTTT.

This clonotype came up many times. The chain has TRBV20-1 and TRBJ1-2; 7 bases map to TRBD1. After removal of 0 bases from V and 2 bases from J, the junction contained 9 bases not matched to a gene. Germline lookup yields CDR1 DFQATT and CDR2 SNEGSKA (reference sequence). The CDR3 extends over 16 amino acids. CDR3 sequence: CSARDRGQSFNYGYTF. CDR3 bases: TGCAGTGCTAGAGACAGGGGACAGAGTTTCAACTATGGCTACACCTTC.

The genes are TRBV5-1 and TRBJ1-4; weak D call: TRBD1 (5 bases). CDR3 length: 16 amino acids. Looked up from germline, CDR1 is SGHRS and CDR2 is YFSETQ. The V and J ends lost 3 bases and 7 bases respectively, with 19 bases between them. The CDR3 coding sequence is TGCGCCAGCAGCTCAGGGCGGGGGTTAGCGGGTGAAAAACTGTTTTTT. This gives the protein CASSSGRGLAGEKLFF.

This chain joins TRBV5-1 and TRBJ2-6; D not resolved. Germline V gene sequence: CDR1 SGHRS, CDR2 YFSETQ. CDR3 length: 15 amino acids. Trimming took 5 bases from V and 0 from J, leaving 9 bases between them. CDR3 in amino acids: CASRSLASGANVLTF. The CDR3 DNA sequence: TGCGCCAGCAGGTCACTTGCCTCTGGGGCCAACGTCCTGACTTTC.

This clonotype was found many times. The V gene is TRBV2, the J gene TRBJ2-7, with D possibly TRBD2 on 5 matching bases. The CDR3 has 15 amino acids. CDR1 SNHLY and CDR2 FYNNEI come from the germline V gene. V shed 1 base and J shed 5 bases, with 15 bases lying between them. CDR3 loop: CASSEGASRQDEQYV. The CDR3 DNA follows: TGTGCCAGCAGTGAAGGGGCTAGCAGGCAGGACGAGCAGTACGTC.

This clonotype was picked up a small number of times. The chain carries TRBV6-1 and TRBJ2-1, with TRBD1 identical over 9 bases. The V gene end was trimmed by 8 bases and the J gene end by 4 bases; junction bases not matched to a gene: 15. The CDR3 has 17 amino acids. CDR1 and CDR2 (germline): MNHNS, SASEGT. As DNA, the CDR3 is TGTGCCAGCTCATTAAGGCCTCCGGGACAGGGATACAATGAGCAGTTCTTC. Protein product: CASSLRPPGQGYNEQFF.

This clonotype was counted at least ten times. The chain joins TRBV15 to TRBJ1-2; D remains ambiguous. Germline values: CDR1 LNHNV, CDR2 YYDKDF (reference sequence). The V end was cut by 0 bases, the J end by 4 bases, with 9 bases between. CDR3 length: 14 amino acids. CDR3 loop: CATSRDQLSYGYTF. The CDR3 DNA is TGTGCCACCAGCAGAGACCAGCTATCCTATGGCTACACCTTC.

This clonotype was recorded at least ten times. CDR3 sequence reads: CASGLPPGGVAGGGNEQFF. For the CDR3, the DNA is TGTGCTAGTGGTTTGCCCCCCGGTGGGGTAGCGGGAGGCGGGAATGAGCAGTTCTTC. The chain uses TRBV12-5 and TRBJ2-1, with 10 bases matching TRBD2. V shed 2 bases and J 7 bases; nucleotides not matched to a gene: 17. The germline gives CDR1 LGHNT, CDR2 FRNRAP. The CDR3 is made up of 19 amino acids.

This clonotype was counted many times. The gene calls are TRBV5-5 and TRBJ2-3; D uncertain. Germline V CDR1 and CDR2: SGHKS, YYEKEE (reference sequence). V lost 0 bases and J 5 bases, leaving 13 bases between the germline ends. The CDR3 sequence is 15 residues long. CDR3 coding DNA: TGTGCCAGCAGCTTGGTAGCCCTAAGGGTAGATACGCAGTATTTT. Protein product: CASSLVALRVDTQYF.

This clonotype was seen many times. The chain employs TRBV19 and TRBJ1-1; no reliable D call. This CDR3 is 13 amino acids long. The V and J ends lost 7 bases and 1 base respectively, with 10 bases between them. Germline CDR1 is LNHDA and CDR2 is SQIVND (reference sequence). The CDR3 sequence is CASTNLGNTEAFF. CDR3 in DNA: TGTGCCAGTACCAATCTGGGGAACACTGAAGCTTTCTTT.

V is TRBV18 and J is TRBJ1-2; 7 bases align to TRBD1. Unmatched junction bases numbered 3, after V lost 4 bases and J lost 7 bases. Germline V gives CDR1 KGHSH, CDR2 LQKENI. The CDR3 is made up of 12 amino acids. CDR3 protein: CASSQGAAGYTF. In DNA, the CDR3 is TGTGCCAGCTCACAGGGGGCGGCTGGCTACACCTTC. Together with reference TRBV18 and TRBJ1-2, the CDR3 gives the full variable domain: NAGVMQNPRHLVRRRGQEARLRCSPMKGHSHVYWYRQLPEEGLKFMVYLQKENIIDESGMPKERFSAEFPKEGPSILRIQQVVRGDSAAYFCASSQGAAGYTFGSGTRLTVV.

The table lists this clonotype with many counts. The rearrangement joins TRBV3-1 to TRBJ2-2; D call uncertain. Germline CDR1 LGHDT, CDR2 YNNKEL (reference sequence). The CDR3 runs to 13 residues. Trimming stripped 1 base from V and 6 bases from J, with 6 bases between. The CDR3, as DNA: TGTGCCAGCAGCCAAGGGTCCCCCGGGGAGCTGTTTTTT. Amino acid sequence: CASSQGSPGELFF.

This clonotype has ten or more counts. V and J are TRBV12-5 and TRBJ1-2; possible D gene TRBD1, 6 bases. V lost 4 bases to trimming and J lost 2 bases, with 14 bases between them. The CDR3 loop spans 15 amino acids. Germline CDR1 LGHNT, CDR2 FRNRAP. The CDR3 loop reads CASGSPTGSNYGYTF. For the CDR3, the DNA is TGTGCTAGTGGTTCCCCTACAGGGTCCAACTATGGCTACACCTTC.

This clonotype came up many times. This rearrangement joins TRBV3-1 to TRBJ2-5; TRBD2 might be the D (5 bases). V was shortened by 0 bases and J by 4 bases, with 21 bases between the two germline ends. Germline CDR1 is LGHDT and CDR2 is YNNKEL (reference sequence). This CDR3 has 18 residues. As DNA, the CDR3 is TGTGCCAGCAGCCAAGATCTCCCCTTAGACTGGCGGGTAGAGACCCAGTACTTC. Protein sequence: CASSQDLPLDWRVETQYF.

There are a few counts of this clonotype. The chain's CDR3 is CASSRVWDRNTYEQYF. The CDR3 nucleotides read TGTGCCAGCAGCCGAGTTTGGGACAGGAATACCTACGAGCAGTACTTC. J is TRBJ2-7 and V is TRBV12-3 or TRBV12-4; 8 nucleotides match TRBD1. The CDR3 is made up of 16 amino acids. V shed 6 bases, J shed 2 bases, and the junction held 12 bases outside the gene matches.

This clonotype was seen ten or more times. The J gene is TRBJ2-1, the V gene TRBV27; maybe TRBD1 (6 bases). The CDR3 runs to 13 residues. CDR1 is MNHEY, CDR2 SMNVEV, per germline (reference sequence). V was clipped by 3 bases and J by 8 bases, with 11 bases between them. The CDR3 loop is CASSFYRVYEQFF. The DNA of the CDR3 is TGTGCCAGCAGTTTCTACAGGGTCTATGAGCAGTTCTTC.

The genes are TRBV7-9 and TRBJ2-1; 14 nucleotides agree with TRBD2. This CDR3 is built from 18 residues. After removal of 2 bases from V and 5 bases from J, the junction contained 8 bases not matched to a gene. Germline CDR1 is SEHNR and CDR2 is FQNEAQ (reference sequence). The CDR3 DNA sequence: TGTGCCAGCAGCTTAAGACGGGGACTAGCGGGAGCACACAATGAGCAGTTCTTC. Protein product: CASSLRRGLAGAHNEQFF.

This clonotype showed up many times. This chain connects TRBV5-1 to TRBJ2-3; TRBD1 matches at 9 bases. CDR1 SGHRS and CDR2 YFSETQ come from the germline V gene. The CDR3 is made up of 16 amino acids. The V and J ends lost 3 bases and 2 bases, in that order; junction bases with no gene match: 7. The CDR3 loop is CASSYTGQGITDTQYF. The CDR3 nucleotides are TGCGCCAGCAGCTATACGGGACAGGGAATCACAGATACGCAGTATTTT.

In this sample, this clonotype turned up many times. This chain links TRBV9 with TRBJ1-2; D gene ambiguous. The germline gives CDR1 SGDLS, CDR2 YYNGEE. This CDR3 is built from 11 residues. V was pared by 6 bases and J by 8 bases, with 11 bases between. CDR3 nucleotides: TGTGCCAGCACTGATGGTACCGGCTACACCTTC. Residues: CASTDGTGYTF.

In this sample, this clonotype turned up many times. The genes are TRBV7-9 and TRBJ1-2; no reliable D call. V lost 8 bases and J lost 3, with 13 bases in between. This CDR3 is built from 13 residues. CDR1 is SEHNR and CDR2 is FQNEAQ in the germline V gene (reference sequence). The DNA for the CDR3 is TGTGCCAGCCCCTCCCTGGGTGACTATGGCTACACCTTC. Protein product: CASPSLGDYGYTF.

As DNA, the CDR3 is TGTGCCAGCAGCCCCAGGTTTGCTGAAGGAAACACCATATATTTT. Translation gives CASSPRFAEGNTIYF. This chain links TRBV9 with TRBJ1-3; D is ambiguous. The CDR3 sequence is 15 residues long. Germline V CDR1 and CDR2: SGDLS, YYNGEE. Trimming removed 4 bases at V and 4 bases at J, with 15 bases between.